This T cell receptor (beta chain) was captured by sequencing in a study of T cell responses to AZD1222 COVID-19 vaccine. The method was immunoSEQ multiplex PCR; TCRdb's version includes in-frame clones alone and lacks a portion of them. The sample contains 88,000 or so clones, approximately 91% of which appear only once. Overall study results and limits: Most donors were white British, females outnumbered males, and clonal diversity was possibly underestimated. At baseline, seropositivity was found in only 5 to 7 AZD1222 recipients.

The V gene end was trimmed by 8 bases and the J gene end by 5 bases; junction bases not matched to a gene: 9. This CDR3 is 15 amino acids long. Germline CDR1 and CDR2: LNHDA and SQIVND (reference sequence). A note on this clone: As yet, its antigen is unknown.

The V call is TRBV19, the J call TRBJ2-7; 13 nucleotides line up with TRBD2. The clonotype comes from an adult in good health. Here the sequenced sample was peripheral blood, taken on day 0 of AZD1222 vaccination. DNA for the CDR3: TGTGCCAGTTCATCTGGGACTAGCGGGGCCCACGAGCAGTACTTC. Its translation is CASSSGTSGAHEQYF. The variable domain in full, with the rest retrieved from reference TRBV19 and TRBJ2-7, is DGGITQSPKYLFRKEGQNVTLSCEQNLNHDAMYWYRQDPGQGLRLIYYSQIVNDFQKGDIAEGYSVSREKKESFPLTVTSAQKNPTAFYLCASSSGTSGAHEQYFGPGTRLTVT.